This TCR beta chain came from a study of blood T cell repertoires in COVID-19. Whole-study context: Both acute and convalescent COVID-19 samples were obtained from the United States, Italy and Spain. PBMCs, B-cell-depleted T cells, or T cells were the source of the cDNA or gDNA that made up the material.

The ends were cut back, 7 bases at V and 8 bases at J, with 14 bases in the middle. The CDR3 has 12 amino acids. Germline-derived CDR1 and CDR2 are GTSNPN and SVGIG (reference sequence). Here immunoSEQ multiplex PCR was the method, and the copy in TCRdb shows in-frame clones only, minus some. The table has about 82,000 clones, 65% to 85% seen once. The V and J genes are TRBV30 and TRBJ1-4; D call uncertain. The sample was peripheral blood. The source is a woman in her fifties or sixties with acute or convalescent COVID-19. Here the CDR3 reads CAYDSGVEKLFF. As DNA, the CDR3 is TGTGCCTACGACTCCGGGGTAGAAAAACTGTTTTTT.